The clone carrying this T cell receptor (beta chain) showed up just a few times. Its cognate antigen is unknown. The data were obtained in a study of T cells in Graves' hyperthyroidism and ophthalmopathy. General study findings and limits: Ophthalmopathy stood apart from stable hyperthyroidism in a 13 V-J model. Most clonotypes expanded in the thyroid (above 0.001) were also present in blood.

The diagnostic basis comprised clinical symptoms, serum thyroxine and TRAb, thyroid ultrasound and orbital computed tomography. This sample holds PBMCs from roughly 10 ml fresh peripheral blood. Amplified TCR beta CDR3 regions came from RNA transcripts. RT-PCR in the first round (using the HTBI primer set) targeted the TCR CDR3. Using its own MiXCR run on the multiplex PCR reads, TCRdb lists one record per CDR3 protein. The profile shows under 350,000 distinct CDR3 sequences, about a sixth of them singletons. The TCR comes from a woman aged 55 to 70 with Graves' ophthalmopathy. Material for sequencing was blood.

This CDR3 reads CGTGDTGELFF. CDR3 DNA: TGTGGGACAGGGGACACCGGGGAGCTGTTTTTT. V and J are TRBV2 and TRBJ2-2, with TRBD1 matching over 9 bases. CDR3 size: 11 residues. CDR1 SNHLY and CDR2 FYNNEI come from the germline V gene.